Following are 13 T cell receptor beta chains from one sample sequenced in a study of shared clonotypes between healthy human individuals (dated by TCRdb to the early 2020s). The library came from the immunoSEQ multiplex PCR assay. What TCRdb holds here is the immuneACCESS table cut down to in-frame rearrangements. Part of the clones is not present; checked against another copy, under half of the missing clones reflect an unresolved V gene, and the others are unexplained. A total of some 2.4 million clones appear in this sample, under 95% of them only once. The ten largest clones capture about 0.38% of the sample. The sequenced sample was naive CD4+ T cells from PBMCs. According to the study, the label for this sample's cell subset or site signals: CD45RA+ positively selected. Receptor source: a man aged 18 to 30 in good health. Some clones in this sample may be carry-over from other donors' samples.

The chain carries TRBV18 and TRBJ2-5; a possible D gene is TRBD1 (5 bases). Trimming stripped 3 bases from V and 5 bases from J, with 16 bases between. CDR3 length equals 15 residues. Germline CDR1 reads KGHSH; CDR2 reads LQKENI. CDR3 DNA: TGTGCCAGCTCACCCAGGGTGAGGTCCAGGGAGACCCAGTACTTC. As protein: CASSPRVRSRETQYF.

The chain uses TRBV5-1 and TRBJ2-1; TRBD2 matches 13 bases. The V and J ends lost 7 bases and 6 bases, in that order; junction bases with no gene match: 19. This CDR3 is 19 amino acids long. Looked up from germline, CDR1 is SGHRS and CDR2 is YFSETQ. CDR3 region: CASGRVGTSGNFGSNEQFF. CDR3 in DNA: TGCGCCAGCGGCCGTGTTGGGACTAGCGGGAATTTTGGGAGCAATGAGCAGTTCTTC.

In regard to this clone: The same CDR3 is also encoded by other DNA sequences in this sample. The chain combines TRBV28 with TRBJ1-2, with 8 positions matching TRBD1. CDR3 length: 13 residues. CDR1 and CDR2 from the germline V gene are MDHEN and SYDVKM. J gave up 8 bases and V 6 bases, and 8 bases lay outside the gene matches. The CDR3 here is CASSPDRVTGYTF. CDR3 in DNA: TGTGCCAGCAGCCCGGACAGGGTCACCGGCTACACCTTC.

This sequence joins TRBV30 and TRBJ2-7, with 11 nucleotides matching TRBD1. Germline loops: CDR1 GTSNPN, CDR2 SVGIG (reference sequence). The CDR3 extends over 14 amino acids. V gave up 5 bases and J gave up 7 bases; unmatched junction bases: 10. Written as DNA, the CDR3 is TGTGCCTGGGAAGCTGGACAGGGGGCGTCAGAGCAGTACTTC. Its protein product is CAWEAGQGASEQYF.

The chain links TRBV2 to TRBJ2-2; D possibly matches TRBD1 or TRBD2 (5 bases each). Germline V gives CDR1 SNHLY, CDR2 FYNNEI. The V and J ends lost 6 bases and 8 bases respectively, with 13 bases between them. The CDR3 is 13 residues long. The CDR3 bases are TGTGCCAGCAGGGACGGGACCCGGGGGGAGCTGTTTTTT. Its translation is CASRDGTRGELFF.

The CDR3 protein is CASSQVGGTTDTQYF. The CDR3 DNA sequence: TGCGCCAGCAGCCAAGTGGGGGGGACCACAGATACGCAGTATTTT. The chain combines TRBV4-3 with TRBJ2-3, with 7 positions matching TRBD2. The CDR3 contains 15 residues. Germline assignment: CDR1 LGHNA and CDR2 YSLEER. V shed 1 base and J 2 bases; nucleotides not matched to a gene: 3.

The chain joins TRBV23-1 to TRBJ1-2, with 7 bases that match TRBD1. TRBV23-1 is known as an ORF, though its function is uncertain. With 2 bases clipped from V and 6 bases from J, the junction kept 6 bases outside the gene matches. This CDR3 spans 14 amino acids. CDR3 amino acids: CASSQNRGGDGYTF. The CDR3 DNA follows: TGCGCCAGCAGTCAAAACAGGGGAGGCGATGGCTACACCTTC.

This clone was seen a single time. V usage is TRBV7-9 and J usage is TRBJ1-1; possible D gene TRBD1, 5 bases. The CDR3 runs to 14 residues. V lost 3 bases and J 0 bases, leaving 8 bases between the germline ends. Germline CDR1 reads SEHNR; CDR2 reads FQNEAQ (reference sequence). The CDR3 coding sequence is TGTGCCAGCAGCTTCGGGACCCTGAACACTGAAGCTTTCTTT. Its protein is CASSFGTLNTEAFF.

The V gene is TRBV28, the J gene TRBJ1-2; 8 nucleotides line up with TRBD1. CDR3 length: 15 amino acids. The V and J ends lost 2 bases and 5 bases, in that order; junction bases with no gene match: 7. From germline, CDR1 is MDHEN and CDR2 SYDVKM. The CDR3 region has the DNA TGTGCCAGCAGTTTACAGGGGGCAGGCGCTTATGGCTACACCTTC. This codes for CASSLQGAGAYGYTF.

This chain uses TRBV28 with TRBJ1-2, with D possibly being TRBD1 (6 bases). V lost 3 bases to trimming and J lost 0 bases, with 14 bases between them. The CDR3 sequence is 16 residues long. Germline loops: CDR1 MDHEN, CDR2 SYDVKM. CDR3 bases: TGTGCCAGCAGTTTTTGGGGGCGTCTGACTAACTATGGCTACACCTTC. Amino acid sequence: CASSFWGRLTNYGYTF.

The J gene is TRBJ2-3, the V gene TRBV14; either TRBD1 or TRBD2 may supply D (5 bases each). CDR3 length: 19 amino acids. V was pared by 2 bases and J by 4 bases, with 25 bases between. Per the germline V gene, CDR1 is SGHDN and CDR2 is FVKESK. Here the CDR3 reads CASSQRKSGRPEGSDTQYF. CDR3 bases: TGTGCCAGCAGCCAACGAAAATCGGGACGCCCAGAGGGGTCAGATACGCAGTATTTT.

The rearrangement uses TRBV7-3 and TRBJ2-5; possibly TRBD2 for D (6 bases). The CDR3 is 18 amino acids. Germline CDR1 SGHTA, CDR2 FQGTGA. V was clipped by 2 bases and J by 5 bases, with 24 bases between them. The CDR3 DNA sequence: TGTGCCAGCAGCTTAGGGGGTGGCGGCGGGATCACTGGGGAGACCCAGTACTTC. It encodes CASSLGGGGGITGETQYF.

CDR3 in DNA: TGCGCCAGCAGCCACCCAGCTAGCGGGAGGGCCGGTGAGCAGTTCTTC. Protein sequence: CASSHPASGRAGEQFF. The chain is built from TRBV4-1 and TRBJ2-1, with TRBD2 matching over 12 bases. The V segment lost 3 bases and the J segment 9 bases; nucleotides outside the gene matches: 9. CDR1 and CDR2 (germline): MGHRA, YSYEKL. This CDR3 region has 16 residues.